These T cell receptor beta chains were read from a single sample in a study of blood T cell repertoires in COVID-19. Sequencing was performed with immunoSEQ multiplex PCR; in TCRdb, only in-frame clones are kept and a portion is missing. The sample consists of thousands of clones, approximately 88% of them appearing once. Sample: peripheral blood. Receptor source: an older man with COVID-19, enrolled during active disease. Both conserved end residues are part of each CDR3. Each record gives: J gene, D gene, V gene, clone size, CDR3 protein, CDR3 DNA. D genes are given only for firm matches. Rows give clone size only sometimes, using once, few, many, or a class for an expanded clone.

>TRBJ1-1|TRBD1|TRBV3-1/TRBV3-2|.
CASSQVSGGSEAFF
TGTGCCAGCAGCCAAGTCTCAGGGGGCTCTGAAGCTTTCTTT
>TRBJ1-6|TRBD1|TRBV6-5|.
CASSPRQGRDSPLHF
TGTGCCAGCAGTCCTAGACAGGGGCGGGATTCACCCCTCCACTTT
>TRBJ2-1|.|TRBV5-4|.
CASRTDRSAYNEQFF
TGTGCCAGCAGAACCGACAGGAGCGCCTACAATGAGCAGTTCTTC
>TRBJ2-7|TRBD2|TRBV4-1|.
CASSQIPGRQLGLHEQYF
TGCGCCAGCAGCCAAATCCCCGGGAGGCAGTTGGGGCTTCACGAGCAGTACTTC
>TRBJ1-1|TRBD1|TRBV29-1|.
CSVEDPGGFGEAFF
TGCAGCGTTGAAGATCCAGGGGGCTTCGGTGAAGCTTTCTTT
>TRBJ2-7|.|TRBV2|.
CASSEQDYEQYF
TGTGCCAGCAGCGAACAGGACTACGAGCAGTACTTC
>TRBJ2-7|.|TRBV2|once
CASRAEHEQYF
TGTGCCAGCAGAGCGGAGCACGAGCAGTACTTC
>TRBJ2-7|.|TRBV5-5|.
CASSLEGPARYEQYF
TGTGCCAGCAGCTTAGAGGGTCCCGCCCGCTACGAGCAGTACTTC
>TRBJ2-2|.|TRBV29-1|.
CSVDRDGGELFF
TGCAGCGTTGACAGGGATGGCGGGGAGCTGTTTTTT
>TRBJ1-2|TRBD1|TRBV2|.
CASSGSLGGDYGYTF
TGTGCCAGCAGTGGGTCGTTAGGGGGCGACTATGGCTACACCTTC
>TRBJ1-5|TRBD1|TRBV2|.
CASSEVKGQGGQPQHF
TGTGCCAGCAGTGAAGTTAAGGGACAGGGTGGACAGCCCCAGCATTTT
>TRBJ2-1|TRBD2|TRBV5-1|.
CASTNIAGANEQFF
TGCGCCAGCACCAATATAGCGGGAGCTAATGAGCAGTTCTTC
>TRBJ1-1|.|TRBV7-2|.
CASSPALGLNTEAFF
TGTGCCAGCAGCCCCGCGTTGGGCTTGAACACTGAAGCTTTCTTT
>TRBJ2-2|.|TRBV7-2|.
CASGLLDPGELFF
TGTGCCAGCGGTCTACTAGATCCCGGGGAGCTGTTTTTT
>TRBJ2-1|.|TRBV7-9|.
CASSFPLGQEGTGQFF
TGTGCCAGCAGCTTCCCCCTCGGACAGGAGGGCACGGGGCAGTTCTTC
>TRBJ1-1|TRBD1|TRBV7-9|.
CASSLLSRGAEAFF
TGTGCCAGCAGCTTACTTAGCAGGGGGGCTGAAGCTTTCTTT
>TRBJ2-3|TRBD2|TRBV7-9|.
CASSLWVNGREDTQYF
TGTGCCAGCAGCTTATGGGTAAACGGGAGGGAGGATACGCAGTATTTT
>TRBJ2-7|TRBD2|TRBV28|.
CASSPQAGGTYEQYF
TGTGCCAGCAGCCCTCAAGCGGGAGGGACCTACGAGCAGTACTTC
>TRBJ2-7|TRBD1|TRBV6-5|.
CASSYSYRGIYEQYF
TGTGCCAGCAGTTACTCGTACAGGGGGATCTACGAGCAGTACTTC
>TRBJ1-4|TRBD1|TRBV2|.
CASSGDRGGEKLFF
TGTGCCAGCAGTGGAGACAGGGGCGGAGAAAAACTGTTTTTT
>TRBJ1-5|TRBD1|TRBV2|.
CASTGVRGPQHF
TGTGCCAGTACAGGGGTCCGTGGGCCCCAGCATTTT
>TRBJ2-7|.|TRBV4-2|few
CASSFGSADEQYF
TGTGCCAGCAGCTTCGGGAGTGCGGACGAGCAGTACTTC
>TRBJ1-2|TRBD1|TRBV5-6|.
CASSVLRDSFYGYTF
TGTGCCAGCAGCGTCCTCCGGGACAGCTTCTATGGCTACACCTTC
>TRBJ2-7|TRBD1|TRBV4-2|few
CASSQVPRDRGSYEQYF
TGTGCCAGCAGCCAAGTCCCACGGGACAGGGGTAGCTACGAGCAGTACTTC
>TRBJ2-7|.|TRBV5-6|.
CASRYGTRIEQYF
TGTGCCAGCAGGTATGGGACTCGTATCGAGCAGTACTTC
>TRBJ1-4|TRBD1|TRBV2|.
CASSPTGSTNEKLFF
TGTGCCAGCAGCCCGACAGGGTCAACTAATGAAAAACTGTTTTTT
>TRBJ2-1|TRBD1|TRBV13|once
CASSFDRGRGDEQFF
TGTGCCAGCAGCTTCGACAGGGGGCGTGGGGATGAGCAGTTCTTC
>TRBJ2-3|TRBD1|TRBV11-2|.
CASSSYGRTGSTDTQYF
TGTGCCAGCAGCTCCTACGGTAGGACAGGAAGCACAGATACGCAGTATTTT
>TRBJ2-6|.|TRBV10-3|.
CAIFSGTGANVLTF
TGTGCCATCTTCTCCGGTACTGGGGCCAACGTCCTGACTTTC
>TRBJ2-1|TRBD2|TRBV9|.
CASSVSGGVDEQFF
TGTGCCAGCAGCGTAAGCGGGGGGGTTGATGAGCAGTTCTTC
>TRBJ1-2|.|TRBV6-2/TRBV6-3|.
CASSQDSNYGYTF
TGTGCCAGCAGTCAAGACAGCAACTATGGCTACACCTTC
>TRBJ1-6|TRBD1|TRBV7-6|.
CASTLNTPGQPYNSPLHF
TGTGCCAGCACCCTCAATACTCCGGGACAGCCTTATAATTCACCCCTCCACTTT
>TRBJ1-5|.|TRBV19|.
CASRFGQNRLQPQHF
TGTGCCAGTAGGTTTGGCCAGAACCGACTCCAGCCCCAGCATTTT